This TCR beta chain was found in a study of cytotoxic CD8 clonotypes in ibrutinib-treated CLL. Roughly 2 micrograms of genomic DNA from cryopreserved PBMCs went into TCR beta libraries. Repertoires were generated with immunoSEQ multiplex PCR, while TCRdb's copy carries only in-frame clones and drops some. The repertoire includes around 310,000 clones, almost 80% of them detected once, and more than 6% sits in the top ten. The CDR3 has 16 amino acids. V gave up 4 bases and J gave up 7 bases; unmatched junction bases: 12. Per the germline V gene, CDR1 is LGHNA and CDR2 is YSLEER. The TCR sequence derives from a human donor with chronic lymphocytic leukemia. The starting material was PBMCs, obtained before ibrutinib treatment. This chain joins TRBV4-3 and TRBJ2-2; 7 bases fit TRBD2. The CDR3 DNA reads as TGCGCCAGCAGCCCCAGGGACTACGCGAACGACGGGGAGCTGTTTTTT. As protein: CASSPRDYANDGELFF.